These T cell receptor beta chains were read from a single sample in a study of blood T cell repertoires in COVID-19. This table comes from immunoSEQ multiplex PCR, and its TCRdb copy is limited to in-frame clones, with some not included. The table lists under 300,000 clones, 65% to 90% of them singletons. The source material was peripheral blood. These receptor sequences come from a human donor in a cohort sampled during active COVID-19. Each CDR3 is given with its conserved first and last residue. The order of the fields is clone size, D gene, J gene, V gene, CDR3 protein, CDR3 DNA. A D gene is named only where the DNA matches it firmly. Rows may omit the clone size; those that give it use once, few, many or a size class.

size: NA
D: TRBD2
J: TRBJ2-1
V: TRBV5-1
CDR3: CASSPRTSRGSYNEQFF
DNA: TGCGCCAGCAGCCCCAGGACTAGCCGGGGCTCCTACAATGAGCAGTTCTTC

size: NA
D: NA
J: TRBJ1-2
V: TRBV7-2
CDR3: CASSLQFGELGYTF
DNA: TGTGCCAGCAGCCTACAATTCGGAGAATTGGGCTACACCTTC

size: NA
D: TRBD2
J: TRBJ2-7
V: TRBV6-2/TRBV6-3
CDR3: CASSQTSGASYEQYF
DNA: TGTGCCAGCAGTCAAACTAGCGGGGCCTCCTACGAGCAGTACTTC

size: NA
D: TRBD1
J: TRBJ1-2
V: TRBV6-5
CDR3: CASRRTGRSYGYTF
DNA: TGTGCCAGCAGACGGACAGGGAGGAGCTATGGCTACACCTTC

size: NA
D: TRBD2
J: TRBJ2-1
V: TRBV29-1
CDR3: CSVLSSGRGSYNEQFF
DNA: TGCAGTGTCCTAAGTAGCGGGAGGGGATCCTACAATGAGCAGTTCTTC

size: once
D: NA
J: TRBJ1-5
V: TRBV5-5
CDR3: CASSSRQGNQPQHF
DNA: TGTGCCAGCAGCTCCCGACAGGGCAATCAGCCCCAGCATTTT

size: NA
D: NA
J: TRBJ2-3
V: TRBV6-6
CDR3: CASNTGQLTDTQYF
DNA: TGTGCCAGCAACACAGGACAGCTCACAGATACGCAGTATTTT

size: NA
D: NA
J: TRBJ2-1
V: TRBV11-2
CDR3: CASSLGIGGEQFF
DNA: TGTGCCAGCAGCTTAGGAATCGGGGGTGAGCAGTTCTTC

size: once
D: NA
J: TRBJ1-3
V: TRBV10-3
CDR3: CAIKDSGNTIYF
DNA: TGTGCCATTAAGGACAGTGGAAACACCATATATTTT

size: few
D: NA
J: TRBJ1-5
V: TRBV30
CDR3: CACGKVGVIGQPQHF
DNA: TGTGCCTGCGGGAAAGTAGGAGTGATCGGGCAGCCCCAGCATTTT

size: NA
D: NA
J: TRBJ1-6
V: TRBV12-3/TRBV12-4
CDR3: CASSSLEDSPLHF
DNA: TGTGCCAGCAGTTCTCTAGAGGATTCACCCCTCCACTTT

size: NA
D: NA
J: TRBJ2-5
V: TRBV3-1/TRBV3-2
CDR3: CASSQRYRVGTQETQYF
DNA: TGTGCCAGCAGCCAACGCTACAGGGTCGGAACTCAAGAGACCCAGTACTTC

size: NA
D: NA
J: TRBJ2-7
V: TRBV5-1
CDR3: CASSLALAAEQYF
DNA: TGCGCCAGCAGCTTAGCCCTAGCAGCCGAGCAGTACTTC

size: NA
D: TRBD1
J: TRBJ2-5
V: TRBV29-1
CDR3: CSVGDRGSETQYF
DNA: TGCAGCGTTGGAGACAGGGGTTCGGAGACCCAGTACTTC

size: once
D: TRBD2
J: TRBJ2-7
V: TRBV5-5
CDR3: CASTHGTSEYYEQYF
DNA: TGTGCCAGCACCCACGGGACTAGCGAATACTACGAGCAGTACTTC

size: NA
D: TRBD1
J: TRBJ1-2
V: TRBV5-5
CDR3: CASSPDGQANYGYTF
DNA: TGTGCCAGCAGCCCCGACGGACAGGCTAACTATGGCTACACCTTC

size: NA
D: TRBD1
J: TRBJ2-4
V: TRBV13
CDR3: CASSSGQGKNIQYF
DNA: TGTGCCAGCAGCTCGGGACAGGGCAAAAACATTCAGTACTTC

size: NA
D: TRBD2
J: TRBJ2-1
V: TRBV6-2/TRBV6-3
CDR3: CASSRTSGSINEQFF
DNA: TGTGCCAGCAGTCGGACTAGCGGGAGTATAAATGAGCAGTTCTTC

size: NA
D: NA
J: TRBJ2-5
V: TRBV6-6
CDR3: CASRSRKFRETQYF
DNA: TGTGCCAGCAGGAGCAGGAAATTTAGAGAGACCCAGTACTTC

size: NA
D: NA
J: TRBJ2-7
V: TRBV7-9
CDR3: CASSTNGYEQYF
DNA: TGTGCCAGCAGCACAAACGGGTACGAGCAGTACTTC

size: NA
D: NA
J: TRBJ1-5
V: TRBV1
CDR3: CTSSPKRRSQPQHF
DNA: TGCACCAGCAGCCCCAAGAGGAGGAGCCAGCCCCAGCATTTT

size: NA
D: NA
J: TRBJ2-5
V: TRBV20-1
CDR3: CSAPKRETQYF
DNA: TGCAGTGCTCCAAAGCGTGAGACCCAGTACTTC

size: few
D: NA
J: TRBJ1-3
V: TRBV30
CDR3: CAWTTGFSGNTIYF
DNA: TGTGCCTGGACTACGGGGTTCTCTGGAAACACCATATATTTT

size: NA
D: NA
J: TRBJ2-3
V: TRBV2
CDR3: CASTTDTSGDTQYF
DNA: TGTGCCAGCACTACGGACACCTCGGGAGATACGCAGTATTTT

size: NA
D: TRBD2
J: TRBJ2-7
V: TRBV19
CDR3: CASSLRTSGDLRRPYEQYF
DNA: TGTGCCAGTAGTCTCAGGACTAGCGGGGACCTCCGCCGGCCCTACGAGCAGTACTTC

size: NA
D: TRBD2
J: TRBJ2-2
V: TRBV14
CDR3: CASSLGREVTGELFF
DNA: TGTGCCAGCAGTCTGGGGCGGGAGGTGACCGGGGAGCTGTTTTTT

size: NA
D: NA
J: TRBJ1-2
V: TRBV4-1
CDR3: CASSQAPNREGGYTF
DNA: TGCGCCAGCAGCCAAGCCCCCAACCGGGAAGGTGGCTACACCTTC

size: NA
D: NA
J: TRBJ1-6
V: TRBV5-4
CDR3: CASSSISRDESPLHF
DNA: TGTGCCAGCAGCTCAATCAGCAGGGATGAATCACCCCTCCACTTT

size: few
D: NA
J: TRBJ1-1
V: TRBV27
CDR3: CASSSRSSTEAFF
DNA: TGTGCCAGCAGTTCCCGGTCGAGCACTGAAGCTTTCTTT

size: NA
D: TRBD2
J: TRBJ2-7
V: TRBV7-8
CDR3: CASSWGRSLAGYEQYF
DNA: TGTGCCAGCAGCTGGGGGAGGTCCCTAGCGGGCTACGAGCAGTACTTC

size: NA
D: NA
J: TRBJ2-3
V: TRBV13
CDR3: CASSLSRGLRTDTQYF
DNA: TGTGCCAGCAGCTTATCTAGGGGATTGCGCACAGATACGCAGTATTTT